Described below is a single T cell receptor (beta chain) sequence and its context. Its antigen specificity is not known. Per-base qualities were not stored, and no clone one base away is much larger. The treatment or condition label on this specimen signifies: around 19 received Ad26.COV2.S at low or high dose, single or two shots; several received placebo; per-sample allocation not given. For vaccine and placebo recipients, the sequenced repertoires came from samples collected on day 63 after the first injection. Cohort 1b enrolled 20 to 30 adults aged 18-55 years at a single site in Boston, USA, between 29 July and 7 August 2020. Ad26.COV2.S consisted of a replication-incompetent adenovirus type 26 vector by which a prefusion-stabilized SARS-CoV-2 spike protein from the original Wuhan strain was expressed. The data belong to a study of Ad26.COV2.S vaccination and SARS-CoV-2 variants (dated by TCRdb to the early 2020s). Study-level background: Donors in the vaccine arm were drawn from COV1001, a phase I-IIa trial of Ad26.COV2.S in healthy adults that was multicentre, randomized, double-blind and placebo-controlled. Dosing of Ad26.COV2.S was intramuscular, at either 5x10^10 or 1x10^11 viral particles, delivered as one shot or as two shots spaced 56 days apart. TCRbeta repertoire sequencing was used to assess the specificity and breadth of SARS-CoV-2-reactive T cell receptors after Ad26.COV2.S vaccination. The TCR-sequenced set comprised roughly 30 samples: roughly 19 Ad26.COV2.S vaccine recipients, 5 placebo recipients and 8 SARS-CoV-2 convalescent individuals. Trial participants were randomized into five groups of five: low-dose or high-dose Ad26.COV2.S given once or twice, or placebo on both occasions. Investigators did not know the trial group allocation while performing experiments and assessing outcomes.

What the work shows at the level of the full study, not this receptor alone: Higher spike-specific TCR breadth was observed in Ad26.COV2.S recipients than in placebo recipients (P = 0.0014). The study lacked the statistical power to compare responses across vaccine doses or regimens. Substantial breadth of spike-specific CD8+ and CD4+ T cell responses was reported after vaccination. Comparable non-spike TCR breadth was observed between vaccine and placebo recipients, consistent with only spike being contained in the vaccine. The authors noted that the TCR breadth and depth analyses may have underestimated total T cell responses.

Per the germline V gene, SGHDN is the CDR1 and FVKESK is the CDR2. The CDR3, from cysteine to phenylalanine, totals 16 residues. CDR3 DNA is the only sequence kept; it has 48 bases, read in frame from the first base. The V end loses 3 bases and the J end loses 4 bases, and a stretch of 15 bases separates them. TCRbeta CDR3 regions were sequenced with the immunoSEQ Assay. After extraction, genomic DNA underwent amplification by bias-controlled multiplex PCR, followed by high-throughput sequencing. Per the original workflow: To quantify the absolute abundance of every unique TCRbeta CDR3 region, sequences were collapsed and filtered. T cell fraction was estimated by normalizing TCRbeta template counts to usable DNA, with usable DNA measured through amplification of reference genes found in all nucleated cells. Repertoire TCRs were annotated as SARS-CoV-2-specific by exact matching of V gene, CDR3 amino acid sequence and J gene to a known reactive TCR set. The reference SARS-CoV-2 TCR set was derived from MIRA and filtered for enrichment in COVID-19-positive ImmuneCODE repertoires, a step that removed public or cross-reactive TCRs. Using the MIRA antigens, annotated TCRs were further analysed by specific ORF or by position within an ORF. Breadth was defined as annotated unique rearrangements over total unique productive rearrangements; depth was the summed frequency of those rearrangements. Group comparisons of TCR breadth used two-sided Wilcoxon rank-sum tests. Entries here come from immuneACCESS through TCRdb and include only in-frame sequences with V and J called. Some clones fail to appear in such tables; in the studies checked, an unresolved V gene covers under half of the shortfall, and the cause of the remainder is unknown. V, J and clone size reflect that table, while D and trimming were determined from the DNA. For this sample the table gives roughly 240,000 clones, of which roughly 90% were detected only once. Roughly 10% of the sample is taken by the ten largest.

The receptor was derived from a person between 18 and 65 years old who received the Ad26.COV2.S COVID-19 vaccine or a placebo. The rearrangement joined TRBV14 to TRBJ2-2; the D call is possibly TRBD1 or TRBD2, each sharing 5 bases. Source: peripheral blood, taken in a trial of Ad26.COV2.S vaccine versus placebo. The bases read TGTGCCAGCAGCCAGGACCCGCTGAGGGGCACCGGGGAGCTGTTTTTT. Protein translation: CASSQDPLRGTGELFF.